The 5 T cell receptor beta chains given below trace back to one sample, sequenced in a study of blood T cell repertoires in COVID-19. Assay: immunoSEQ multiplex PCR; the TCRdb copy retains only in-frame clones and omits some. The sample has fewer than 500,000 clones; about 85% are singletons. The sequencing sample was made of PBMCs or T cells enriched from blood (not recorded which). The origin of the receptors is a woman between 18 and 29 years old with acute COVID-19.

The gene calls are TRBV9 and TRBJ1-2; the D gene is possibly TRBD1 (5 bases). This CDR3 contains 16 residues. Germline-derived CDR1 and CDR2 are SGDLS and YYNGEE. Trimming took off 0 bases at V and 5 bases at J, with 17 bases between the two ends. The CDR3 region has the DNA TGTGCCAGCAGCGTAGAGGCAGACAGTATTTCATATGGCTACACCTTC. It specifies CASSVEADSISYGYTF. The entire variable domain, with the rest obtained from reference TRBV9 and TRBJ1-2, is as follows: DSGVTQTPKHLITATGQRVTLRCSPRSGDLSVYWYQQSLDQGLQFLIQYYNGEERAKGNILERFSAQQFPDLHSELNLSSLELGDSALYFCASSVEADSISYGYTFGSGTRLTVV.

This chain joins TRBV2 and TRBJ1-2; maybe TRBD1 (6 bases). Germline CDR1 reads SNHLY; CDR2 reads FYNNEI. The CDR3 runs to 13 residues. V was clipped by 6 bases and J by 8 bases, with 16 bases between them. In nucleotides, the CDR3 is TGTGCCAGCAGCCCCAGGGCAGGGGAAGGCTACACCTTC. Translated: CASSPRAGEGYTF.

The rearrangement links TRBV4-3 to TRBJ2-7; D perhaps matches TRBD1 (6 bases). The CDR3 covers 15 residues. Looked up from germline, CDR1 is LGHNA and CDR2 is YSLEER. V lost 0 bases, J lost 6 bases, and 15 bases lay in between. The CDR3 nucleotides are TGCGCCAGCAGCCAAGAATCACGCAGGGGTGGCGAGCAGTACTTC. Encoded protein: CASSQESRRGGEQYF.

The CDR3 DNA reads TGCGCCAGCAGCCAGGCCGGACACACCAATCAGCCCCAGCATTTT. This translates into CASSQAGHTNQPQHF. V gene TRBV4-1 combines with J gene TRBJ1-5, with TRBD1 as a possible D gene (5 bases). Germline CDR1 reads MGHRA; CDR2 reads YSYEKL. This CDR3 is built from 15 residues. V was cut by 3 bases and J by 3 bases, with 12 bases left in between.

The chain recombines TRBV30 with TRBJ1-6; D ambiguous. The CDR3 length is 15 residues. Trimming removed 5 bases from V and 1 base from J, with 12 bases in between. Germline loops: CDR1 GTSNPN, CDR2 SVGIG (reference sequence). The CDR3 DNA reads TGTGCCTGGGTTGCTGGAGGGTCCTATAATTCACCCCTCCACTTT. This sequence encodes CAWVAGGSYNSPLHF.